The source of this T cell receptor beta chain is a study of blood T cell repertoires in COVID-19. Produced via immunoSEQ multiplex PCR; TCRdb's table is partial and in-frame only. The sample lists roughly 140,000 clones, about nine tenths occurring once. The CDR3 extends over 15 amino acids. With V trimmed by 3 bases and J by 4 bases, 4 bases remained unmatched. Germline V gene lookup returns CDR1 SEHNR and CDR2 FQNEAQ (reference sequence). Material: peripheral blood. The receptor was isolated from a human donor in a cohort sampled during active COVID-19. The rearrangement joins TRBV7-9 to TRBJ1-3; 9 bases are shared with TRBD1. As DNA, the CDR3 is TGTGCCAGCAGCTTCTCGGACAGGGGCGGAAACACCATATATTTT. Its protein product is CASSFSDRGGNTIYF.